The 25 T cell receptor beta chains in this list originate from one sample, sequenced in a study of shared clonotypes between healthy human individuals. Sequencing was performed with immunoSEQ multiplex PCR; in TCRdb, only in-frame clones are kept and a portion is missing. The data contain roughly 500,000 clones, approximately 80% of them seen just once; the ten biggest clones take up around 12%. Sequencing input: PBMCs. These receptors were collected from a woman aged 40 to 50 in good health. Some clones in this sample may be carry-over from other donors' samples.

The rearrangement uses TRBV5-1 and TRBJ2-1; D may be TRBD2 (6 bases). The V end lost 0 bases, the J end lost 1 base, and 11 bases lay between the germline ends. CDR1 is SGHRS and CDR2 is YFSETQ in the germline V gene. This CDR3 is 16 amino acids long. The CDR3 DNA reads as TGCGCCAGCAGCTTGGCGCGGGACCGATCCTACAATGAGCAGTTCTTC. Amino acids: CASSLARDRSYNEQFF.

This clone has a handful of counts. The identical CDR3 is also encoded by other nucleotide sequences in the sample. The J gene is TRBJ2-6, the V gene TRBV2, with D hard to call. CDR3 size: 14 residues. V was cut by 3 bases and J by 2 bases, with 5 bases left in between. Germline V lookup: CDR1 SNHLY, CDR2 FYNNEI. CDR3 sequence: CASSDRAGANVLTF. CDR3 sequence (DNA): TGTGCCAGCAGTGATAGGGCTGGGGCCAACGTCCTGACTTTC.

CDR3 region: CASRPGKGRRDYGYTF. CDR3 nucleotide sequence: TGTGCCAGCAGACCCGGGAAGGGACGAAGGGACTATGGCTACACCTTC. The chain employs TRBV11-2 and TRBJ1-2, with a tentative D call TRBD1 (5 bases). The CDR3 extends over 16 amino acids. CDR1 and CDR2 (germline): SGHAT, FQNNGV. Trimming stripped 6 bases from V and 3 bases from J, with 20 bases between.

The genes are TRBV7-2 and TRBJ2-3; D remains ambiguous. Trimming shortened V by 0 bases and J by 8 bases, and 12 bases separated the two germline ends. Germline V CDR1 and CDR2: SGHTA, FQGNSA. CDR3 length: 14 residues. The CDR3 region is CASSLAPEQGTQYF. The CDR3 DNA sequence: TGTGCCAGCAGCTTAGCGCCTGAGCAAGGTACGCAGTATTTT.

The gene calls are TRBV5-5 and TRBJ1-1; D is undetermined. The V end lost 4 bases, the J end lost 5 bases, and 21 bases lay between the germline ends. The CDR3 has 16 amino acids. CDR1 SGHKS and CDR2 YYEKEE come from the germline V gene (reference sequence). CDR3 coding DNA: TGTGCCAGCAGCCCGCTGGGCCTGGACGGCCTAACTGAAGCTTTCTTT. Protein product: CASSPLGLDGLTEAFF.

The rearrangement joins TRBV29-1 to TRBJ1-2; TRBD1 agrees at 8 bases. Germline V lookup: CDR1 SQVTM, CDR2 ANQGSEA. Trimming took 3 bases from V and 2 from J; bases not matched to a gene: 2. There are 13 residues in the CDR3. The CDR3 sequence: CSVDWTGNYGYTF. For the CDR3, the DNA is TGCAGCGTTGACTGGACAGGGAACTATGGCTACACCTTC.

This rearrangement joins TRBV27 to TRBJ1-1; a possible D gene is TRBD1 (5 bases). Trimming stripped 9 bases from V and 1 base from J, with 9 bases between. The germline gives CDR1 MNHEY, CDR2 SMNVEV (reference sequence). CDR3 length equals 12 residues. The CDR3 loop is CARGGGNTEAFF. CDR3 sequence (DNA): TGTGCCAGGGGGGGTGGGAACACTGAAGCTTTCTTT.

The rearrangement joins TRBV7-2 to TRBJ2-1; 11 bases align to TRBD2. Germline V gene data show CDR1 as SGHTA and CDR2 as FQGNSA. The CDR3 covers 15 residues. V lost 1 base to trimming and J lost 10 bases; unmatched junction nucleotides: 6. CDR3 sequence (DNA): TGTGCCAGCAGCTTAGAACTAGCGGGAGCTGGCGAGCAGTTCTTC. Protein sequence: CASSLELAGAGEQFF. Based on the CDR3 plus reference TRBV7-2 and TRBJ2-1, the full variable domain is GAGVSQSPSNKVTEKGKDVELRCDPISGHTALYWYRQSLGQGLEFLIYFQGNSAPDKSGLPSDRFSAERTGGSVSTLTIQRTQQEDSAVYLCASSLELAGAGEQFFGPGTRLTVL.

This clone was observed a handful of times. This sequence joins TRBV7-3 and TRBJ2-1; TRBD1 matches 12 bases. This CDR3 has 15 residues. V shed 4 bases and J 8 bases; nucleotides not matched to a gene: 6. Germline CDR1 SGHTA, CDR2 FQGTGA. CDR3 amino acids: CASSYSGQGADEQFF. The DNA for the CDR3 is TGTGCCAGCAGCTACTCGGGACAGGGGGCTGATGAGCAGTTCTTC.

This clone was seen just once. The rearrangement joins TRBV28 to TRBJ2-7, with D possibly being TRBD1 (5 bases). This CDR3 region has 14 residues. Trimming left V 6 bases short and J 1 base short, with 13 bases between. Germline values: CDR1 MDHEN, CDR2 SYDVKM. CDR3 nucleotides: TGTGCCAGCAGCGCTGATAGGGGATCCTACGAGCAGTACTTC. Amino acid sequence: CASSADRGSYEQYF.

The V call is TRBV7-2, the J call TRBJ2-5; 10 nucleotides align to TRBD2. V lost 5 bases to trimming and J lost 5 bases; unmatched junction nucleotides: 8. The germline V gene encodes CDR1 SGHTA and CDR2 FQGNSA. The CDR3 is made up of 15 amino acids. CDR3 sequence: CASSQGLAREETQYF. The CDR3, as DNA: TGTGCCAGCAGCCAGGGACTAGCGCGAGAGGAGACCCAGTACTTC.

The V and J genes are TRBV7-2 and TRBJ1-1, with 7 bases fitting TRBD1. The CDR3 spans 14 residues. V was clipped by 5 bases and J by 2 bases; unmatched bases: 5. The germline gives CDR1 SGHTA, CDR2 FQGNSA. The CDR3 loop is CASSQNRGNTEAFF. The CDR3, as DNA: TGTGCCAGCAGCCAGAACAGGGGAAACACTGAAGCTTTCTTT.

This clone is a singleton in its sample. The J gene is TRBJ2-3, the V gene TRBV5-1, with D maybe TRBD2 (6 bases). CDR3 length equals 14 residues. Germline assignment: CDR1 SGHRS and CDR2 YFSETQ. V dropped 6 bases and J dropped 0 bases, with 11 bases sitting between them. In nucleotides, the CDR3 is TGCGCCAGCATGCTAGCGCTTAGCACAGATACGCAGTATTTT. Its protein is CASMLALSTDTQYF.

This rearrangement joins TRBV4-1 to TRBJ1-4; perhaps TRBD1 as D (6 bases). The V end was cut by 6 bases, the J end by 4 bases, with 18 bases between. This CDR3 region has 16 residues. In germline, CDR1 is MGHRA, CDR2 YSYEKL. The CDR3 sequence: CASSPGTKGGNEKLFF. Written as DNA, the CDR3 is TGCGCCAGCAGTCCCGGGACGAAGGGGGGTAATGAAAAACTGTTTTTT.

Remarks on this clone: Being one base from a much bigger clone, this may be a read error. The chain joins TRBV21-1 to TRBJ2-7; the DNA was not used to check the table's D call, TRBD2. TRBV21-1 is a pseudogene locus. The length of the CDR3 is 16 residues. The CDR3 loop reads CASSKYRREITYEQHF. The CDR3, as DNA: TGTGCCAGCAGCAAATATCGGCGGGAGATCACCTACGAGCAGCACTTC.

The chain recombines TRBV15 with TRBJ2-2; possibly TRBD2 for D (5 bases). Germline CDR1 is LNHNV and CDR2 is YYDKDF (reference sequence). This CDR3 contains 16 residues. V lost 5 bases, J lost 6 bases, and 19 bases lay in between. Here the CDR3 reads CATSRPLITSPGELFF. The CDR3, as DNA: TGTGCCACCAGCCGACCGCTAATTACTAGTCCCGGGGAGCTGTTTTTT.

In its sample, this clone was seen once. The CDR3 nucleotides read TGTGCCAGCTCACCAGGGGTAAGTTGTTTAGCCAAAAACATTCAGTACTTC. It translates to CASSPGVSCLAKNIQYF. The rearrangement uses TRBV18 and TRBJ2-4; D gene uncertain. The CDR3 is made up of 17 amino acids. Trimming removed 2 bases from V and 0 bases from J, with 14 bases in between. Germline V gene lookup returns CDR1 KGHSH and CDR2 LQKENI.

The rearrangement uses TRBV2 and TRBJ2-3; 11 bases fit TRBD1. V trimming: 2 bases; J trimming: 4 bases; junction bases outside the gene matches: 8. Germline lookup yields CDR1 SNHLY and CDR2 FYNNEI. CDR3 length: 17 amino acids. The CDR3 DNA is TGTGCCAGCAGTGAAAGACCGGGACAGGGGGTTTCAGATACGCAGTATTTT. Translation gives CASSERPGQGVSDTQYF.

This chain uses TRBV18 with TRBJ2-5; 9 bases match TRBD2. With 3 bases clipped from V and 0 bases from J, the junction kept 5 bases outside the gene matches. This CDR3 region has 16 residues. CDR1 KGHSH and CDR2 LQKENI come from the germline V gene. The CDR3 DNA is TGTGCCAGCTCACCTAAGACTAGCGGTTACCAAGAGACCCAGTACTTC. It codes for CASSPKTSGYQETQYF.

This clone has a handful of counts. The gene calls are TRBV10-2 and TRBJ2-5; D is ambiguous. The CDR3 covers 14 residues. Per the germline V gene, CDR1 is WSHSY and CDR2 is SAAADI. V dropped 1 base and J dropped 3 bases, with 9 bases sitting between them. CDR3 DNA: TGCGCCAGCAGTGAGTGGCGCGGAAAAGAGACCCAGTACTTC. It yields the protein CASSEWRGKETQYF.

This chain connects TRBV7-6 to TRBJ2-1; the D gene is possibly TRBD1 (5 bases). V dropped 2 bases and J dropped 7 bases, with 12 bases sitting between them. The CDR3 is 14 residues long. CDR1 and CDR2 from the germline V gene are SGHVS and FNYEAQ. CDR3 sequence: CASSLTGVANEQFF. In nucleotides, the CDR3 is TGTGCCAGCAGCTTAACAGGAGTAGCTAATGAGCAGTTCTTC.

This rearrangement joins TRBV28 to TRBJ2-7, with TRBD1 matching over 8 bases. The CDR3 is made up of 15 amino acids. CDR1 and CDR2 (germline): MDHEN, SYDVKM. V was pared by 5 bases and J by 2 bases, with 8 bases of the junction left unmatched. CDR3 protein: CASSRYRDRPYEQYF. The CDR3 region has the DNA TGTGCCAGCAGTCGTTACCGGGACAGGCCCTACGAGCAGTACTTC.

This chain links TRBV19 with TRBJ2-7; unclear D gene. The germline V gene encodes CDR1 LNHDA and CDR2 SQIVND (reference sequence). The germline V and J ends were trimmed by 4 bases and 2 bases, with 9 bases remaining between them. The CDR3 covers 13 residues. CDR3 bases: TGTGCCAGTAGTACGATGCCCCCCTACGAGCAGTACTTC. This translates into CASSTMPPYEQYF.

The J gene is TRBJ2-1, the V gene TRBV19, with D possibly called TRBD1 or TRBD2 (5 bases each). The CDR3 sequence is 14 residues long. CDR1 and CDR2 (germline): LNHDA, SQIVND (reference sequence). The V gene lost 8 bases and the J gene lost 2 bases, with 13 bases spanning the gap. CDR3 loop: CASGGRLAYNEQFF. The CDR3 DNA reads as TGTGCCAGTGGGGGACGTTTAGCCTACAATGAGCAGTTCTTC.

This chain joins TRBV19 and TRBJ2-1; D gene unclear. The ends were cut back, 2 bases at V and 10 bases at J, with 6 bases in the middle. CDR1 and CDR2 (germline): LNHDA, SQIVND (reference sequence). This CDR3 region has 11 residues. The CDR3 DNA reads TGTGCCAGTAGTATACGAGGAGAGCAGTTCTTC. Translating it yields CASSIRGEQFF.